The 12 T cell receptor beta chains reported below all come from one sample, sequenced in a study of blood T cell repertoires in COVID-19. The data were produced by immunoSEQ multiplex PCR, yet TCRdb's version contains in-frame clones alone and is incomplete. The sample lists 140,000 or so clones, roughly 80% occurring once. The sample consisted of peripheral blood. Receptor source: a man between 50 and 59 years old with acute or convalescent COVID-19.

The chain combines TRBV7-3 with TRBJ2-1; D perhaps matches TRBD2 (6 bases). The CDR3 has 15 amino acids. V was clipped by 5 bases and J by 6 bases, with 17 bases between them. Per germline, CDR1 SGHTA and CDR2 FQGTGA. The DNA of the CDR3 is TGTGCCAGCAGCATGTCCTCAGACGGGGGCAATGAGCAGTTCTTC. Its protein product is CASSMSSDGGNEQFF.

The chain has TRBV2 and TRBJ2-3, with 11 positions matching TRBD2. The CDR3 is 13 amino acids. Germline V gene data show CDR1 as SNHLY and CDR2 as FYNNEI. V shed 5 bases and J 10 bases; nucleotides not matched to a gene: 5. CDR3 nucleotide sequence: TGTGCCAGCAGTAGGGCACTAGCGGGGGCGCAGTATTTT. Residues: CASSRALAGAQYF.

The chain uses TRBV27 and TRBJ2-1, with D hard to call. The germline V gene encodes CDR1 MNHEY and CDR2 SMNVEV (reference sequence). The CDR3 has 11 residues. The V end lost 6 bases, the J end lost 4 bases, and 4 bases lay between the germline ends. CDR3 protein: CASSQYNEQFF. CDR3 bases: TGTGCCAGCAGCCAATACAATGAGCAGTTCTTC.

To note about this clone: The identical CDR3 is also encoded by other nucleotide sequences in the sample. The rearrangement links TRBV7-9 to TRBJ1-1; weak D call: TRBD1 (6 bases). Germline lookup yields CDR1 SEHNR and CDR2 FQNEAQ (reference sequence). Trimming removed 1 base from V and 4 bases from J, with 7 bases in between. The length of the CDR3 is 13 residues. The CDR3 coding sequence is TGTGCCAGCAGCTTAGAAGGGGGCACTGAAGCTTTCTTT. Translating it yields CASSLEGGTEAFF.

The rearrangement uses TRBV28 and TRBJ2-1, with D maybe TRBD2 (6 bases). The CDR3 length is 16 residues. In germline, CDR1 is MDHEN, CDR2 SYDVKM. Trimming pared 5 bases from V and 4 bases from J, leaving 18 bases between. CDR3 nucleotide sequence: TGTGCCAGCAGTCTCTTCCGGCGGGGCCTTTACAATGAGCAGTTCTTC. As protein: CASSLFRRGLYNEQFF.

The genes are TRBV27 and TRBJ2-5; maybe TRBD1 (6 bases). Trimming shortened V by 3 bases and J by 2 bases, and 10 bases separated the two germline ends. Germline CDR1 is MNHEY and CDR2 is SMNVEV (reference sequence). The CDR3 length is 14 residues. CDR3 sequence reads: CASSFRDKQETQYF. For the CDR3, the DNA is TGTGCCAGCAGTTTTCGGGACAAACAAGAGACCCAGTACTTC.

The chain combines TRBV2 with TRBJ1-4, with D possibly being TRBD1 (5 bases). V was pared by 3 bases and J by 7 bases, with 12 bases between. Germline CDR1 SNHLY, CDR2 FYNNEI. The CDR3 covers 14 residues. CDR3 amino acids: CASSDQGFSEKLFF. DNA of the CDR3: TGTGCCAGCAGTGATCAGGGCTTCAGTGAAAAACTGTTTTTT.

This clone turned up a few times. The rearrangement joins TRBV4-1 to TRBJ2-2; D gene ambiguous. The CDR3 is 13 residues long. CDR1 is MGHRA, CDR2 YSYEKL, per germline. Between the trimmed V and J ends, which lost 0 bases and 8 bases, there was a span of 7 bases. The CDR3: CASSQDFEGELFF. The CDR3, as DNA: TGCGCCAGCAGCCAAGATTTTGAGGGGGAGCTGTTTTTT.

The CDR3 nucleotides are TGTGCCAGTAGCAAACCAGGAGGGCTTAGCACAGATACGCAGTATTTT. As protein: CASSKPGGLSTDTQYF. The chain combines TRBV19 with TRBJ2-3; possible D gene TRBD2, 6 bases. V lost 6 bases and J lost 0, with 16 bases in between. This CDR3 has 16 residues. In germline, CDR1 is LNHDA, CDR2 SQIVND (reference sequence).

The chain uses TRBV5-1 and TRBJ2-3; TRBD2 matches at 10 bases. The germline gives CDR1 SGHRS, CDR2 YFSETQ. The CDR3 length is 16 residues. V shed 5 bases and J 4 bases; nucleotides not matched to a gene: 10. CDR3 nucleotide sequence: TGCGCCAGCAGAACCCCTAGCGGGGGAGGGGCAGATACGCAGTATTTT. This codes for CASRTPSGGGADTQYF.

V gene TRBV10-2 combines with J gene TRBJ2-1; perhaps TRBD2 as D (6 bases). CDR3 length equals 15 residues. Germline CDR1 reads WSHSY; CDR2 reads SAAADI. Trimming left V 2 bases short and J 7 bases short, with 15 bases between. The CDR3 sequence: CASSEMEGTQNEQFF. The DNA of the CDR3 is TGCGCCAGCAGTGAGATGGAGGGGACGCAGAATGAGCAGTTCTTC.

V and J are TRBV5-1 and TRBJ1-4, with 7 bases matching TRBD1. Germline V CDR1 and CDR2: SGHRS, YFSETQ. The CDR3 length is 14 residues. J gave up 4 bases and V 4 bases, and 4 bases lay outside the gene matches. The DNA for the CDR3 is TGCGCCAGCAGCGAGGGGGCCGTTAATGAAAAACTGTTTTTT. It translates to CASSEGAVNEKLFF.